A selection of T cell receptor beta chains follows, all from one sample in a study of blood T cell repertoires in COVID-19. Sequenced by immunoSEQ multiplex PCR; TCRdb stores in-frame clones only, minus some. The sample carries approximately 50,000 clones, over 75% recorded once. The sample comprised peripheral blood. Every receptor here comes from a human donor in a cohort sampled during active COVID-19. Each CDR3 is given with its conserved first and last residue. A D gene is named only where the DNA matches it firmly. A row's size may be missing; if present it is once, few, many or a size class.

clone_size	j_call	v_call	d_call	cdr3_nt	cdr3_aa
-	TRBJ2-7	TRBV29-1	TRBD1	TGCAGCGTCGAACCTCCGGGACAGCCCAACGAGCAGTACTTC	CSVEPPGQPNEQYF
-	TRBJ2-5	TRBV29-1	TRBD1	TGCAGCGTTAGGACAGGGGAAGAGACCCAGTACTTC	CSVRTGEETQYF
-	TRBJ2-1	TRBV24-1	TRBD1	TGTGCCACCAGTGATTCCGGGACAGGGTCCTACAATGAGCAGTTCTTC	CATSDSGTGSYNEQFF
-	TRBJ1-3	TRBV6-5	TRBD1	TGTGCCAGCAGTCACGGACAGGGGCGGGGAAACACCATATATTTT	CASSHGQGRGNTIYF
-	TRBJ2-2	TRBV5-1	TRBD1	TGCGCCGCCCGGGCAGGGGGTGATACCGGGGAGCTGTTTTTT	CAARAGGDTGELFF
-	TRBJ1-1	TRBV5-1	TRBD1	TGCGCCAGCACCCCGGGACAGCCGAACACTGAAGCTTTCTTT	CASTPGQPNTEAFF
-	TRBJ2-2	TRBV4-2	TRBD2	TGTGCCAGCAGATCGGGACTAGCGGGAAACACCGGGGAGCTGTTTTTT	CASRSGLAGNTGELFF
-	TRBJ1-1	TRBV4-1	-	TGCGCCAGCAGCCAACAAGCGAGCGGCACTGAAGCTTTCTTT	CASSQQASGTEAFF
-	TRBJ1-2	TRBV28	-	TGTGCCACTTTAGCGGGCCTGAACTATGGCTACACCTTC	CATLAGLNYGYTF
-	TRBJ2-1	TRBV30	TRBD2	TGTGCCTGGATGACTAGCGCCAATGAGCAGTTCTTC	CAWMTSANEQFF
few	TRBJ2-7	TRBV27	TRBD2	TGTGCCAGCAGTTTTAGCGGGAGAATTGGCGAGCAGTACTTC	CASSFSGRIGEQYF
-	TRBJ1-2	TRBV19	TRBD1	TGTGCCAGTAGTATCGCGGCTGGACAGGGGAACTATGGCTACACCTTC	CASSIAAGQGNYGYTF
-	TRBJ2-7	TRBV18	-	TGTGCCAGCTCACTATCCGGGACACTAACCTACGAGCAGTACTTC	CASSLSGTLTYEQYF
-	TRBJ2-3	TRBV5-6	-	TGTGCCAGCAGCTTGGCCCTAGCGGTAGGGGGGCCAGATACGCAGTATTTT	CASSLALAVGGPDTQYF
-	TRBJ1-2	TRBV6-5	-	TGTGCCAGCAGTTACTCGAGGATGCCAGTTTATGGCTACACCTTC	CASSYSRMPVYGYTF
-	TRBJ1-1	TRBV6-5	TRBD1	TGTGCCAGCAGCCGACAGGGAACTATGAACACTGAAGCTTTCTTT	CASSRQGTMNTEAFF
-	TRBJ2-3	TRBV19	TRBD2	TGTGCCAGTAGCCGTCTTATCGGGAGGGATCCTAGCACAGATACGCAGTATTTT	CASSRLIGRDPSTDTQYF
-	TRBJ1-4	TRBV19	-	TGTGCCAGTAGGAAGGACAGAGTTAATGAAAAACTGTTTTTT	CASRKDRVNEKLFF
-	TRBJ1-6	TRBV2	-	TGTGCCAGCAGCGGGACACATAATTCACCCCTCCACTTT	CASSGTHNSPLHF
-	TRBJ2-7	TRBV5-4	TRBD1	TGTGCCAGCAGCATCCGGGACAGGGGCTACGAGCAGTACTTC	CASSIRDRGYEQYF
-	TRBJ2-7	TRBV5-4	TRBD2	TGTGCCAGCAGCCCCCTCGGACTAGCGGGGCCCTACGAGCAGTACTTC	CASSPLGLAGPYEQYF
-	TRBJ2-1	TRBV4-3	-	TGCGCCAGCAGCCAAGATCGTGGAGAACGAAGAGAGCAGTTCTTC	CASSQDRGERREQFF
few	TRBJ2-1	TRBV5-1	TRBD2	TGCGCCAGCAGCTTGGGGAAAGCGGGAGGTAACTTCAATGAGCAGTTCTTC	CASSLGKAGGNFNEQFF
few	TRBJ2-7	TRBV4-1	TRBD2	TGCGCCAGCAGCCAGATAGCGGGTGCCCCCTACGAGCAGTACTTC	CASSQIAGAPYEQYF
-	TRBJ2-7	TRBV7-2	TRBD2	TGTGCCAGCAGCCGCTCCGGGACTAGCGGGACCGTCGAGCAGTACTTC	CASSRSGTSGTVEQYF
-	TRBJ2-3	TRBV10-3	TRBD1	TGTGCCATAAGGGCAGGGGGCGATGGAGATACGCAGTATTTT	CAIRAGGDGDTQYF
-	TRBJ2-1	TRBV7-8	-	TGTGCCAGCAGCCCCCGGACAGCCAATGAGCAGTTCTTC	CASSPRTANEQFF
-	TRBJ1-2	TRBV9	TRBD1	TGTGCCAGCAGCGTACTCGGACAGGGAATTAGCTATGGCTACACCTTC	CASSVLGQGISYGYTF
-	TRBJ1-3	TRBV18	TRBD1	TGTGCCAGCTTAACGGACAGGGGGCTGTCTGGAAACACCATATATTTT	CASLTDRGLSGNTIYF
-	TRBJ1-6	TRBV15	TRBD1	TGTGCCACCAGCCCTGCCCCGGACAGGGCCAATTCACCCCTCCACTTT	CATSPAPDRANSPLHF
-	TRBJ2-5	TRBV21-1	-	TGTGCCAGCACAGGGGAGGGACAGGGGACAGAGACCCAGTACTTC	CASTGEGQGTETQYF
-	TRBJ2-5	TRBV4-1	-	TGCGCCAGCAGCCCCATCCCCGCGGTGGAGCAAGAGACCCAGTACTTC	CASSPIPAVEQETQYF
-	TRBJ2-3	TRBV12-5	-	TGTGCTAGTGGTTTGGGGTACTCCATACTCACAGATACGCAGTATTTT	CASGLGYSILTDTQYF
-	TRBJ1-3	TRBV7-2	-	TGTGCCAGCAGCTTAGGACAGGCTGGAAACACCATATATTTT	CASSLGQAGNTIYF
-	TRBJ2-1	TRBV4-1	-	TGCGCCAGCAGCCAGGTCTATGGCAATGAGCAGTTCTTC	CASSQVYGNEQFF
-	TRBJ2-1	TRBV30	TRBD2	TGTGCCTGGAGTGTAGGACTAGCGTCATACAATGAGCAGTTCTTC	CAWSVGLASYNEQFF
-	TRBJ1-1	TRBV7-9	-	TGTGCCAGCAGCCTTGGACAGACGAACACTGAAGCTTTCTTT	CASSLGQTNTEAFF
few	TRBJ2-2	TRBV27	TRBD1	TGTGCCAGCAGTCTCACAGGGGGCAGGGAGCTGTTTTTT	CASSLTGGRELFF
-	TRBJ2-1	TRBV4-2	TRBD1	TGTGCCAGCAGCCCGCTTATAGGGGACAGGGAGATCTTC	CASSPLIGDREIF
-	TRBJ2-7	TRBV11-2	TRBD2	TGTGCCAGCAGCTCGGGCGGGAGGTCCATCCTCCACGAGCAGTACTTC	CASSSGGRSILHEQYF
-	TRBJ2-5	TRBV3-1/TRBV3-2	-	TGTGCCAGCAGCCCCGACTGGCCAGAGACCCAGTACTTC	CASSPDWPETQYF
once	TRBJ2-2	TRBV11-3	TRBD1	TGTGCCAGCAGCCCAGACAGGGGTACCGGGGAGCTGTTTTTT	CASSPDRGTGELFF
-	TRBJ2-7	TRBV2	-	TGTGCCAGCAGTGAAGGTTCTTCAATCTACTACGAGCAGTACTTC	CASSEGSSIYYEQYF
-	TRBJ2-7	TRBV2	-	TGTGCCAGCAGTGAATATGCAGGAACTCTCCTCTCCGAGCAGTACTTC	CASSEYAGTLLSEQYF
-	TRBJ1-4	TRBV7-9	-	TGTGCCAGCAGCCCCAGTTCAGGGGCTAATGAAAAACTGTTTTTT	CASSPSSGANEKLFF
few	TRBJ1-5	TRBV2	-	TGTGCCAGCAGTGCAGACACCTTATTACAGCCCCAGCATTTT	CASSADTLLQPQHF
-	TRBJ1-6	TRBV6-6	TRBD1	TGTGCCAGCAAGGGACAGGGGGTTTCACCCCTCCACTTT	CASKGQGVSPLHF
-	TRBJ1-2	TRBV19	-	TGTGCCAGTAGTATTCCCGGGACACCTTTGGGGCCTGGCTACACCTTC	CASSIPGTPLGPGYTF
-	TRBJ2-7	TRBV6-5	TRBD2	TGTGCCAGCAGTTACTCCCGACTAGCGGGAGGGTACGAGCAGTACTTC	CASSYSRLAGGYEQYF
-	TRBJ1-2	TRBV6-2/TRBV6-3	-	TGTGCCAGCAGTTACTCTGTTCAGAATGGCTACACCTTC	CASSYSVQNGYTF
few	TRBJ2-7	TRBV5-4	-	TGTGCCAGCAGGAGGACCCGGGACTCCCGTCTGCAACACAAGAGCTACGAGCAGTACTTC	CASRRTRDSRLQHKSYEQYF
-	TRBJ2-1	TRBV27	-	TGTGCCAGCAGTTTGGAGCGGGTGGCCCCCGGGGAGCAGTTCTTC	CASSLERVAPGEQFF
-	TRBJ2-7	TRBV12-3/TRBV12-4	TRBD1	TGTGCCGGGGGGACAGGGTTCGACGAGCAGTACTTC	CAGGTGFDEQYF